Presented here are 19 T cell receptor beta chains from one specimen sequenced in a study of control samples from healthy donors and cancer patients. Profiling relied on immunoSEQ multiplex PCR, and the TCRdb table lists in-frame clones only, not all of them. The data contain some 96,000 clones, approximately 84% of them singletons. The sample was blood. All receptors derive from a woman aged 45-60 years in good health.

The chain employs TRBV19 and TRBJ1-5; 7 bases match TRBD1. The CDR3 is 15 amino acids. Unmatched junction bases numbered 12, after V lost 6 bases and J lost 7 bases. Germline CDR1 LNHDA, CDR2 SQIVND (reference sequence). The CDR3 DNA reads TGTGCCAGTAGCAGTGGTGGAGGGGGCGGGCAGCCCCAGCATTTT. It encodes CASSSGGGGGQPQHF.

This chain uses TRBV6-6 with TRBJ2-4, with TRBD2 matching over 9 bases. The CDR3 consists of 18 residues. V lost 5 bases to trimming and J lost 0 bases; unmatched junction nucleotides: 11. Per germline, CDR1 MNHNY and CDR2 SVGAGI (reference sequence). The CDR3 is CASSPLAGSSLAKNIQYF. The CDR3 DNA follows: TGTGCCAGCAGTCCCCTAGCGGGGAGCTCTCTAGCCAAAAACATTCAGTACTTC.

The J gene is TRBJ1-1, the V gene TRBV2; no reliable D call. CDR1 SNHLY and CDR2 FYNNEI come from the germline V gene. CDR3 length: 14 amino acids. V was clipped by 7 bases and J by 3 bases, with 15 bases between them. CDR3 loop: CASKVLGLDTEAFF. CDR3 DNA: TGTGCCAGCAAGGTGTTGGGGTTGGACACTGAAGCTTTCTTT.

The chain joins TRBV11-2 to TRBJ2-1; 11 bases agree with TRBD2. This CDR3 has 17 residues. The V gene's germline CDR1 is SGHAT and CDR2 FQNNGV. V was pared by 5 bases and J by 4 bases, with 10 bases of the junction left unmatched. The CDR3 DNA sequence: TGTGCCAGCAGCCCAACAAGTACTAGCGGGGGATACAATGAGCAGTTCTTC. Protein: CASSPTSTSGGYNEQFF.

The CDR3 nucleotides are TGTGCCAGCAGCCGAAATCGGGACAGGGGAGGGATTTGGGAAAAACTGTTTTTT. It translates to CASSRNRDRGGIWEKLFF. V and J are TRBV5-6 and TRBJ1-4, with 10 bases that match TRBD1. Trimming took 4 bases from V and 8 from J; bases not matched to a gene: 17. The CDR3 extends over 18 amino acids. The germline V gene encodes CDR1 SGHDT and CDR2 YYEEEE.

In its sample, this clone was seen once. The chain employs TRBV27 and TRBJ2-2; D gene unclear. Germline lookup yields CDR1 MNHEY and CDR2 SMNVEV (reference sequence). Deletions cut 5 bases from V and 5 bases from J, with 9 bases between. The CDR3 totals 13 residues. The CDR3 loop reads CASSNRVTGELFF. CDR3 DNA: TGTGCCAGCAGTAATAGGGTTACCGGGGAGCTGTTTTTT.

This clone was observed a single time. The junction differs from germline at one of its ends, possibly a read error. The chain is built from TRBV24-1 and TRBJ1-2; D remains ambiguous. CDR3 length: 13 amino acids. Germline CDR1 KGHDR, CDR2 SFDVKD. CDR3 sequence: CATSDLPDYDYTF. CDR3 bases: TGTGCCACCAGTGATTTGCCCGACTATGACTACACCTTC.

This sequence joins TRBV3-1 (or the pseudogene TRBV3-2) and TRBJ1-2; weak D call: TRBD1 (5 bases). Germline assignment: CDR1 LGHDT and CDR2 YNNKEL (reference sequence). Trimming removed 0 bases from V and 10 bases from J, with 18 bases in between. The CDR3 spans 15 residues. The CDR3 coding sequence is TGTGCCAGCAGCCAAGATGAGCTTGGACACCCCCTCTACACCTTC. Translation gives CASSQDELGHPLYTF.

This chain uses TRBV30 with TRBJ1-4, with unresolved D. Trimming left V 0 bases short and J 4 bases short, with 6 bases between. This CDR3 region has 13 residues. Germline values: CDR1 GTSNPN, CDR2 SVGIG (reference sequence). CDR3 in DNA: TGTGCCTGGAGTGTTCAGGTTAATGAAAAACTGTTTTTT. Residues: CAWSVQVNEKLFF.

In nucleotides, the CDR3 is TGTGCCAGCAGAGCTCGTCCCACAGGGGCGGATGAAGCTTTCTTT. Its protein product is CASRARPTGADEAFF. J is TRBJ1-1 and V is TRBV2; the match to TRBD1 covers 7 bases. This CDR3 spans 15 amino acids. Germline V lookup: CDR1 SNHLY, CDR2 FYNNEI. V lost 6 bases, J lost 7 bases, and 14 bases stayed unmatched. The full variable domain, with the rest looked up from reference TRBV2 and TRBJ1-1, is EPEVTQTPSHQVTQMGQEVILRCVPISNHLYFYWYRQILGQKVEFLVSFYNNEISEKSEIFDDQFSVERPDGSNFTLKIRSTKLEDSAMYFCASRARPTGADEAFFGQGTRLTVV.

The genes are TRBV6-1 and TRBJ2-1, with TRBD2 identical over 9 bases. CDR1 and CDR2 from the germline V gene are MNHNS and SASEGT. Unmatched junction bases numbered 20, after V lost 4 bases and J lost 7 bases. This CDR3 has 19 residues. DNA for the CDR3: TGTGCCAGCAGTGGCCGGAGACCCGATCTAGGCGCGGGGGGGAATGAGCAGTTCTTC. Protein: CASSGRRPDLGAGGNEQFF.

The gene calls are TRBV7-2 and TRBJ2-7; D is ambiguous. This CDR3 has 13 residues. The germline gives CDR1 SGHTA, CDR2 FQGNSA. Between the trimmed V and J ends, which lost 5 bases and 3 bases, there was a span of 11 bases. The CDR3 sequence: CASSDGLVYEQYF. The CDR3 DNA reads TGTGCCAGCAGCGACGGGTTAGTCTACGAGCAGTACTTC.

The gene calls are TRBV7-9 and TRBJ2-3; a weak D match, TRBD2 (5 bases). The ends were cut back, 5 bases at V and 0 bases at J, with 6 bases in the middle. This CDR3 comprises 13 residues. CDR1 is SEHNR, CDR2 FQNEAQ, per germline (reference sequence). CDR3: CASSGESTDTQYF. CDR3 in DNA: TGTGCCAGCAGCGGGGAGAGCACAGATACGCAGTATTTT.

The V call is TRBV3-1 (or the pseudogene TRBV3-2), the J call TRBJ1-1, with 9 bases matching TRBD1. Losses at the gene ends were 4 bases for V and 1 base for J; bases not matched to a gene: 4. Germline-derived CDR1 and CDR2 are LGHDT and YNNKEL (reference sequence). CDR3 size: 15 residues. This CDR3 reads CASSLGTGRNTEAFF. The CDR3, as DNA: TGTGCCAGCAGCCTAGGGACAGGGAGGAACACTGAAGCTTTCTTT.

This chain connects TRBV9 to TRBJ1-2; D is perhaps TRBD1 (5 bases). V lost 3 bases and J 5 bases, leaving 17 bases between the germline ends. The CDR3 contains 15 residues. Germline CDR1 and CDR2: SGDLS and YYNGEE. The CDR3 nucleotides are TGTGCCAGCAGCGGCAGCAGGGTGTCAGGATATGGCTACACCTTC. Amino acid sequence: CASSGSRVSGYGYTF.

V gene TRBV29-1 combines with J gene TRBJ1-3; D is uncertain. Trimming left V 7 bases short and J 0 bases short, with 16 bases between. There are 15 residues in the CDR3. Germline V lookup: CDR1 SQVTM, CDR2 ANQGSEA. Written as DNA, the CDR3 is TGCAGCGCCTCCGTGGGGATCTCCTCTGGAAACACCATATATTTT. This sequence encodes CSASVGISSGNTIYF.

This sequence joins TRBV13 and TRBJ1-1; unclear D gene. The CDR3 sequence is 12 residues long. Germline-derived CDR1 and CDR2 are PRHDT and FYEKMQ (reference sequence). Trimming removed 3 bases from V and 4 bases from J, with 6 bases in between. CDR3: CASSFVSTEAFF. In DNA form, the CDR3 reads TGTGCCAGCAGCTTCGTATCCACTGAAGCTTTCTTT.

The gene calls are TRBV9 and TRBJ1-2; 7 bases fit TRBD1. V trimming: 3 bases; J trimming: 4 bases; junction bases outside the gene matches: 9. Germline CDR1 and CDR2: SGDLS and YYNGEE. This CDR3 has 15 amino acids. This chain's CDR3 is CASSAPDRAGYGYTF. In DNA, the CDR3 is TGTGCCAGCAGCGCCCCCGACAGGGCAGGCTATGGCTACACCTTC. Full variable domain (rest looked up from reference TRBV9 and TRBJ1-2): DSGVTQTPKHLITATGQRVTLRCSPRSGDLSVYWYQQSLDQGLQFLIQYYNGEERAKGNILERFSAQQFPDLHSELNLSSLELGDSALYFCASSAPDRAGYGYTFGSGTRLTVV.

CDR3 in amino acids: CASSSSGGVNEQFF. The CDR3 coding sequence is TGTGCCAGCAGCTCCTCCGGGGGGGTTAATGAGCAGTTCTTC. This chain joins TRBV7-2 and TRBJ2-1, with 8 nucleotides matching TRBD2. Per the germline V gene, CDR1 is SGHTA and CDR2 is FQGNSA. The V gene end was trimmed by 4 bases and the J gene end by 7 bases; junction bases not matched to a gene: 6. The CDR3 runs to 14 residues.